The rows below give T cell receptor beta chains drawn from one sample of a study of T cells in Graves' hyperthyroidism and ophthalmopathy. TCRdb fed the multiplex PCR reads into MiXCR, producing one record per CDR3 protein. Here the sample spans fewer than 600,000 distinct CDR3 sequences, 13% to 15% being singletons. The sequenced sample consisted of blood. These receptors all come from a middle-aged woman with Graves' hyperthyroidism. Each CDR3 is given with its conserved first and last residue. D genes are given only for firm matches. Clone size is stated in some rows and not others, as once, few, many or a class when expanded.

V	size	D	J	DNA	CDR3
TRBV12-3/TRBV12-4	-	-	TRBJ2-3	TGTGCCAGCGGGGACTCCCGACGCACAGATACGCAGTATTTT	CASGDSRRTDTQYF
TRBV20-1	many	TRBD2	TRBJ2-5	TGCAGTGCTACTTGGGCGGGAGGGCACCAAGAGACCCAGTACTTC	CSATWAGGHQETQYF
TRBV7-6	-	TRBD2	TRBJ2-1	TGTGCCAGCAGCTCCATAGCGGGAGCCTACAATGAGCAGTTCTTC	CASSSIAGAYNEQFF
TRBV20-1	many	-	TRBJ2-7	TGCAGTGCTAGAGAAGGGTTCGAGCAGTACTTC	CSAREGFEQYF
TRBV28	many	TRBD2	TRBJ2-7	TGTGCCAGCAGTTTAAGAGGGGGGACTAGCGGGAGGGCCGGCGAGCAGTACTTC	CASSLRGGTSGRAGEQYF
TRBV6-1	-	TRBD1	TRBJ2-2	TGTGCCAGCAGTGAACAGGGGGCTAGGAACACCGGGGAGCTGTTTTTT	CASSEQGARNTGELFF
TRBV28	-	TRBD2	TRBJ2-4	TGTGCCAGCAGTTATGAGACTAGCAGGAGACGAATTAGGATTCAGTACTTC	CASSYETSRRRIRIQYF
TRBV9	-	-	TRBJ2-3	TGTGCCAGCAGCGTAGCGGTGGGGAGTTTCGCAGATACGCAGTATTTT	CASSVAVGSFADTQYF
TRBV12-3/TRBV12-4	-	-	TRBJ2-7	TGTGCCAGCAGTCCCGGGTCCGGGCAGTACTTC	CASSPGSGQYF
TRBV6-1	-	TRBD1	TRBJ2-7	TGTGCCAGCAGCCCGAGACAGGGGAGGAACGAGCAGTACTTC	CASSPRQGRNEQYF
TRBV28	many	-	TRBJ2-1	TGTGCCAGCAGTCCTTTAAGAGGGGTCCCCAATGAGCAGTTCTTC	CASSPLRGVPNEQFF
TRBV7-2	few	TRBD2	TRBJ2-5	TGTGCCAGCAGTCGAAAGTCGGGGGGTTTTACCTACCAAGAGACCCAGTACTTC	CASSRKSGGFTYQETQYF
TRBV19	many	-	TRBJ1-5	TGTGCCAGTAGGGGTCTTGGGGGAAGCAATCAGCCCCAGCATTTT	CASRGLGGSNQPQHF
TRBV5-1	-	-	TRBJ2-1	TGCGCCAGCAGCTTGGGTTGGGTATACAATGAGCAGTTCTTC	CASSLGWVYNEQFF
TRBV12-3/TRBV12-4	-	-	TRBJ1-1	TGTGCCAGCAGTTTAGCGTCAAGAGCCAACACTGAAGCTTTCTTT	CASSLASRANTEAFF
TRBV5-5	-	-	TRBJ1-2	TGTGCCAGCACCCCGGGCAGGGAGGCTGGCTACACCTTC	CASTPGREAGYTF
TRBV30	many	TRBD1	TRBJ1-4	TGTGCCTGGAGCACCCAGGGGGTTGGTGAAAAACTGTTTTTT	CAWSTQGVGEKLFF
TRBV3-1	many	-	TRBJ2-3	TGTGCCAGCAGCCGGGGACTGCCCTCCACAGATACGCAGTATTTT	CASSRGLPSTDTQYF
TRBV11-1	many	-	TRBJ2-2	TGTGCCAGCAGTGCCGGGACCGTCACGAACACCGGGGAGCTGTTTTTT	CASSAGTVTNTGELFF
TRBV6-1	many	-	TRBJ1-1	TGTGCCAGCAGTGTCGAGCACATGAACACTGAAGCTTTCTTT	CASSVEHMNTEAFF
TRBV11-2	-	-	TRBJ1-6	TGTGCCAGCAGCTTAATAACAGGGCGACCCCTCCACTTT	CASSLITGRPLHF
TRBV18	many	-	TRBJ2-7	TGTGCCAGCTCCTCAGGACCTCAGGGCTCCTACGAGCAGTACTTC	CASSSGPQGSYEQYF
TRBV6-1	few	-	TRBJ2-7	TGTGCCGGCAGTACCCGGGACAACTACGAGCAGTACTTC	CAGSTRDNYEQYF
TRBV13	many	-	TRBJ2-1	TGTGCCGGCAGCTTAGCACTAGGCCTCGACAATGAGCAGTTCTTC	CAGSLALGLDNEQFF
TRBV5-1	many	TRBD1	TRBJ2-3	TGCGCCAGCAGCTTATCACGGGACAGAACAGATACGCAGTATTTT	CASSLSRDRTDTQYF
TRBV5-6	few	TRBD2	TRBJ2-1	TGTGCCAGCAGCGAAAGCGGGAGGGCCGTCGGTGAGCAGTTCTTC	CASSESGRAVGEQFF
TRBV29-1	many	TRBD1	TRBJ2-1	TGCAGCGTTGCAGAGGGGGCTACGATCTACAATGAGCAGTTCTTC	CSVAEGATIYNEQFF
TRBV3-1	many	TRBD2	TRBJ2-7	TGTGCCAGCAGCCAAGACAGCCGGGCGACTAGCGGAGACTACGAGCAGTACTTC	CASSQDSRATSGDYEQYF
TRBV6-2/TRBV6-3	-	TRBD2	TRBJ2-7	TGTGCCAGCAGTTACTCGAGGGGTTCCGGGACTAGCGGCTCCTACGAGCAGTACTTC	CASSYSRGSGTSGSYEQYF
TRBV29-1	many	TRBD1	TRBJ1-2	TGCAGCGTTGAATCCGGGACAGTAATCGGGGTCTACACCTTC	CSVESGTVIGVYTF
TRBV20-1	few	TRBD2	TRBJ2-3	TGCAGTGCTAAGACTAGCGGGGGCACAGATACGCAGTATTTT	CSAKTSGGTDTQYF
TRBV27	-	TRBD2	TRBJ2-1	TGTGCCAGCCGGACTCCGACTAGCCCCGAGTTCTTC	CASRTPTSPEFF
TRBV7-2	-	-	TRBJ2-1	TGTGCCAGCAGCTTAGATGTGATGGGGGGCTACAATGAGCAGTTCTTC	CASSLDVMGGYNEQFF
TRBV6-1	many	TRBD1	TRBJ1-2	TGTGCCAGCAGTGAACCCCGGACAGGGGGCGTTAGCTACACCTTC	CASSEPRTGGVSYTF
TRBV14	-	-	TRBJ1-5	TGTGCCAGCAGCCAAGGGGCGGTTCAGCCCCAGCATTTT	CASSQGAVQPQHF
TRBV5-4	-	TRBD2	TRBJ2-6	TGTGCCAGCAGCTTAAATGGGGGGGTTGGGGCCAACGTCCTGACTTTC	CASSLNGGVGANVLTF
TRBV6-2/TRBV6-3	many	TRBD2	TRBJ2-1	TGTGCCAGCAGTTACCCCCCCTTCACTAGCGGGAGGTCTAGTGAGCAGTTCTTC	CASSYPPFTSGRSSEQFF
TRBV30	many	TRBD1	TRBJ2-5	TGTGCCTGGGGATTAGGACAGGGAGAAGAGACCCAGTACTTC	CAWGLGQGEETQYF
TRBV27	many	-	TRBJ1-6	TGTGCCAGCAGTTCCTCGGTAAAGGGGTGGAATTCACCCCTCCACTTT	CASSSSVKGWNSPLHF
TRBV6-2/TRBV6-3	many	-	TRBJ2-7	TGTGCCAGCAGCTCCACCCGGGACCCCTACGAGCAGTACTTC	CASSSTRDPYEQYF
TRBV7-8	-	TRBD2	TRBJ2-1	TGTGCCAGCAGCTTAGGACTAGCGGGATTGAGTGAGCAGTTCTTC	CASSLGLAGLSEQFF
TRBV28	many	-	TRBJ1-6	TGTGCCAGCAGTTTTGGGTTGTCCGCTGGTTCACCCCTCCACTTT	CASSFGLSAGSPLHF